These 3 T cell receptor beta chains share one sample of origin, sequenced in a study of control samples from healthy donors and cancer patients. TCRdb's copy holds only in-frame clones and misses some; the assay was immunoSEQ multiplex PCR. The profile shows about 110,000 clones, 70% to 85% of them singletons. The sequencing sample was made of blood. All receptors derive from a man younger than 35 in good health.

This chain joins TRBV5-4 and TRBJ1-5; D unresolved. The V gene lost 2 bases and the J gene lost 7 bases, with 7 bases spanning the gap. The CDR3 contains 12 residues. The germline V gene has CDR1 SGHNT and CDR2 YYREEE (reference sequence). CDR3 bases: TGTGCCAGCAGCTTTGACCAACAGCCCCAGCATTTT. It translates to CASSFDQQPQHF.

This clone has a handful of counts. This chain links TRBV5-1 with TRBJ2-3; TRBD2 aligns across 12 bases. The J segment lost 7 bases and the V segment lost 1 base, leaving 7 bases of the junction unmatched. Germline V CDR1 and CDR2: SGHRS, YFSETQ. This CDR3 spans 16 amino acids. Here the CDR3 reads CASSLPLAGGGNTQYF. As DNA, the CDR3 is TGCGCCAGCAGCTTGCCCCTAGCGGGGGGGGGTAATACGCAGTATTTT.

V is TRBV5-1 and J is TRBJ2-5, with 10 bases matching TRBD1. The germline CDR1 and CDR2 sequences are SGHRS and YFSETQ. There are 17 residues in the CDR3. Losses at the gene ends were 4 bases for V and 7 bases for J; bases not matched to a gene: 16. The DNA of the CDR3 is TGCGCCAGCAGCCCTCACCCCGATCCCGGGACAGGGGCGACCCAGTACTTC. Its protein is CASSPHPDPGTGATQYF.